This TCR beta chain derives from a study of blood T cells in healthy people across ages. The CDR3 runs to 17 residues. Per the germline V gene, CDR1 is LGHNA and CDR2 is YSLEER. With 0 bases removed from V and 3 bases from J, the gap between germline ends came to 15 bases. General observations from the study: There was no known CMV status for donors, so expanded clonotype changes were possibly confounded.

The authors ran a second PCR of roughly 7 to 11 cycles using a sample-barcoded 5' primer and a J-beta primer mix. TCRdb processed the 5' RACE reads anew with MiXCR; each CDR3 protein has one entry. The sample shows around 1.7 million distinct CDR3 sequences, 28% of them seen only once. This clonotype was observed a single time. Its antigen is undetermined. The gene calls are TRBV4-3 and TRBJ2-4, with a tentative D call TRBD2 (7 bases). This receptor was obtained from a woman in her twenties or thirties in good health. Sequenced: blood. In DNA, the CDR3 is TGCGCCAGCAGCCAAGACTGGGGGGGCCAAGTCAAAAACATTCAGTACTTC. This encodes CASSQDWGGQVKNIQYF.